This T cell receptor (beta chain) appears in the sequencing data of a study of CD4 T cell repertoires in COVID-19. Background on the study: CFSE-low cells expanded less than 13 days with IL-2, then restimulated with other coronavirus spikes. Broader study findings: Some SARS-CoV-2 clonotypes, between roughly 7 and 27%, recurred in SARS-CoV and/or HKU1 cultures. Sharing of several most expanded SARS-CoV-2-reactive clonotypes across memory subsets suggested intraclonal diversification.

Germline values: CDR1 SEHNR, CDR2 FQNEAQ (reference sequence). The CDR3 runs 13 residues. V lost 4 bases to trimming and J lost 4 bases, with 10 bases between them. About this clone itself: Its antigen is not identified.

These memory T cells were uncultured and sequenced directly after ex vivo isolation. This table comes from immunoSEQ multiplex PCR, and its TCRdb copy is limited to in-frame clones, with some not included. The sample contains about 22,000 clones, 80% to 90% of which appear only once. The clonotype was recovered from a human donor who had COVID-19. The starting material was central memory CD4+ T cells from blood, obtained before the COVID-19 pandemic. The chain joins TRBV7-9 to TRBJ2-5, with a tentative D call TRBD2 (5 bases). The CDR3 sequence: CASSYTSGETQYF. CDR3 coding DNA: TGTGCCAGCAGCTACACTAGTGGAGAGACCCAGTACTTC.